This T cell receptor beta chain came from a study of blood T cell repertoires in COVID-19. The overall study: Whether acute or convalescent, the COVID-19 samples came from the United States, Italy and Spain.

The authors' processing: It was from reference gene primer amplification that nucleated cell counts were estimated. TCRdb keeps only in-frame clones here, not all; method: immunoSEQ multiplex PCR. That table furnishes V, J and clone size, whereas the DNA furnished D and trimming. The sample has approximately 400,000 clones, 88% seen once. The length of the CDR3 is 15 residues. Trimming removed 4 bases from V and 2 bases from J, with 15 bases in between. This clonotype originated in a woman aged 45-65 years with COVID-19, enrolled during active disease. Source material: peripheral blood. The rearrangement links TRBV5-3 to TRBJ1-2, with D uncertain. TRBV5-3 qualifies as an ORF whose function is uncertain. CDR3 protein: CARSSRLKKNYGYTF. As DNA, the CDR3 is TGTGCCAGAAGCAGCCGACTGAAGAAAAACTATGGCTACACCTTC.